These 29 T cell receptor beta chains share one sample of origin, sequenced in a study of T cell changes during pregnancy in multiple sclerosis. This table comes from immunoSEQ multiplex PCR, and its TCRdb copy is limited to in-frame clones, with some not included. The sample contains about 40,000 clones, 75% to 95% of which appear only once. Sequencing used CD8+ T cells from peripheral blood mononuclear cells, obtained before pregnancy. The receptor source for this set is a female donor with multiple sclerosis, enrolled in a pregnancy study.

This clone was seen once. The chain combines TRBV28 with TRBJ2-2; perhaps TRBD1 as D (6 bases). The germline V and J ends were trimmed by 5 bases and 1 base, with 17 bases remaining between them. Germline V gene lookup returns CDR1 MDHEN and CDR2 SYDVKM. The CDR3 is 17 amino acids. In nucleotides, the CDR3 is TGTGCCAGCAGTCAAACAGGGTTCGGATGGAACACCGGGGAGCTGTTTTTT. Translating gives CASSQTGFGWNTGELFF.

This chain connects TRBV7-9 to TRBJ2-7; 7 nucleotides line up with TRBD2. Trimming cost V 5 bases and J 0 bases; bases outside gene matches: 7. CDR3 size: 15 residues. Germline V lookup: CDR1 SEHNR, CDR2 FQNEAQ (reference sequence). CDR3 sequence (DNA): TGTGCCAGCAGCGAACAGACTAGCTTCTCCTACGAGCAGTACTTC. Protein sequence: CASSEQTSFSYEQYF.

Here the CDR3 DNA reads TGTGCCAGCAGCGTAGACGGGAGATCGGGCGAGACCCAGTACTTC. Its translation: CASSVDGRSGETQYF. The chain carries TRBV9 and TRBJ2-5; perhaps TRBD2 as D (6 bases). The CDR3 is 15 residues long. CDR1 SGDLS and CDR2 YYNGEE come from the germline V gene. Between the trimmed V and J ends, which lost 0 bases and 5 bases, there was a span of 14 bases.

The genes are TRBV29-1 and TRBJ2-7; tentative D call: TRBD1 (6 bases). With 2 bases removed from V and 0 bases from J, the gap between germline ends came to 11 bases. The CDR3 is 14 residues long. The germline V gene has CDR1 SQVTM and CDR2 ANQGSEA. The CDR3 protein is CSVERPDSSYEQYF. DNA for the CDR3: TGCAGCGTTGAAAGGCCGGACAGCTCCTACGAGCAGTACTTC.

The chain carries TRBV9 and TRBJ2-1; D is unclear. This CDR3 is built from 13 residues. Germline V lookup: CDR1 SGDLS, CDR2 YYNGEE. Trimming cost V 0 bases and J 4 bases, with 5 bases left between them. The CDR3 region has the DNA TGTGCCAGCAGCGTAGTTGAGTACAATGAGCAGTTCTTC. Translated, it gives CASSVVEYNEQFF. Filled out from reference TRBV9 and TRBJ2-1, the complete variable domain reads DSGVTQTPKHLITATGQRVTLRCSPRSGDLSVYWYQQSLDQGLQFLIQYYNGEERAKGNILERFSAQQFPDLHSELNLSSLELGDSALYFCASSVVEYNEQFFGPGTRLTVL.

The V and J genes are TRBV28 and TRBJ2-7; TRBD1 matches 11 bases. The CDR3 is made up of 16 amino acids. V shed 4 bases and J 0 bases; nucleotides not matched to a gene: 5. Germline V gene lookup returns CDR1 MDHEN and CDR2 SYDVKM. This chain's CDR3 is CASSSTGTGGSYEQYF. CDR3 in DNA: TGTGCCAGCAGTTCGACCGGGACAGGGGGCTCCTACGAGCAGTACTTC.

The rearrangement uses TRBV10-2 and TRBJ2-5, with D hard to call. V gave up 6 bases and J gave up 4 bases, with 12 bases separating them. This CDR3 is built from 13 residues. Looked up from germline, CDR1 is WSHSY and CDR2 is SAAADI. The CDR3 DNA follows: TGCGCCAGCAGAACCGGAGAGGCAGAGACCCAGTACTTC. The encoded protein is CASRTGEAETQYF.

The chain employs TRBV2 and TRBJ2-1; the D is unclear. The CDR3 is 14 amino acids. V was pared by 7 bases and J by 5 bases, with 15 bases between. CDR1 is SNHLY and CDR2 is FYNNEI in the germline V gene. CDR3 in amino acids: CASTAQSEDNEQFF. The CDR3, as DNA: TGTGCCAGCACCGCTCAAAGCGAGGACAATGAGCAGTTCTTC.

Only one count was recorded for this clone. This specimen includes other DNA sequences encoding the same CDR3. The chain has TRBV6-4 and TRBJ2-3; 11 bases agree with TRBD2. The CDR3 sequence is 15 residues long. From germline, CDR1 is MRHNA and CDR2 SNTAGT. Trimming removed 2 bases from V and 6 bases from J; junction bases left unmatched: 4. The CDR3 is CASSDTSGSGDTQYF. As DNA, the CDR3 is TGTGCCAGCAGTGACACTAGCGGGAGTGGCGATACGCAGTATTTT.

This chain uses TRBV7-9 with TRBJ2-7; D is possibly TRBD2 (6 bases). Trimming took 1 base from V and 4 from J, leaving 11 bases between them. The CDR3 consists of 14 residues. Germline loops: CDR1 SEHNR, CDR2 FQNEAQ (reference sequence). The CDR3 is CASSLDLRGYEQYF. CDR3 nucleotides: TGTGCCAGCAGCTTAGATCTGCGGGGATACGAGCAGTACTTC.

The chain employs TRBV14 and TRBJ1-2; 9 nucleotides align to TRBD1. This CDR3 has 15 amino acids. V dropped 4 bases and J dropped 4; count of bases not matched to a gene: 7. Germline V gene data show CDR1 as SGHDN and CDR2 as FVKESK. The CDR3 reads CASSRDRGGLYGYTF. CDR3 bases: TGTGCCAGCAGCCGCGACAGGGGGGGACTCTATGGCTACACCTTC.

The CDR3: CASSIPGGADTQYF. For the CDR3, the DNA is TGTGCCAGTAGTATACCAGGGGGCGCAGATACGCAGTATTTT. V and J are TRBV19 and TRBJ2-3, with 8 bases aligning to TRBD1. This CDR3 is built from 14 residues. Germline values: CDR1 LNHDA, CDR2 SQIVND (reference sequence). J lost 4 bases, V lost 2 bases, and 2 bases had no gene match.

The chain links TRBV27 to TRBJ2-1; the match to TRBD1 covers 10 bases. CDR3 length: 15 residues. Germline CDR1 and CDR2: MNHEY and SMNVEV (reference sequence). Trimming removed 5 bases from V and 10 bases from J; junction bases left unmatched: 11. CDR3 in amino acids: CASSLGTGVQYEQFF. In DNA form, the CDR3 reads TGTGCCAGCAGTCTGGGGACAGGGGTACAATACGAGCAGTTCTTC.

The V gene is TRBV27, the J gene TRBJ2-7, with 8 nucleotides matching TRBD2. Germline V gives CDR1 MNHEY, CDR2 SMNVEV (reference sequence). This CDR3 has 13 amino acids. The junction had 4 bases not matched to a gene; V was cut back by 2 bases and J by 7 bases. As DNA, the CDR3 is TGTGCCAGCAGTTTAGCGGGAGGTTCGGAGCAGTACTTC. Translating it yields CASSLAGGSEQYF.

V is TRBV4-1 and J is TRBJ1-1; 10 bases align to TRBD1. The ends lost 1 base at V and 4 bases at J; junction bases unmatched: 3. CDR3 length equals 15 residues. The germline V gene has CDR1 MGHRA and CDR2 YSYEKL. The DNA of the CDR3 is TGCGCCAGCAGCCAAGGGGGGACAGGGGTCACTGAAGCTTTCTTT. It encodes CASSQGGTGVTEAFF.

The CDR3 DNA sequence: TGTGCCAGCAGTTTACCCGGGTGGCCCCAGCATTTT. It codes for CASSLPGWPQHF. This chain uses TRBV27 with TRBJ1-5; D is unclear. The CDR3 contains 12 residues. Trimming left V 2 bases short and J 9 bases short, with 8 bases between. From germline, CDR1 is MNHEY and CDR2 SMNVEV (reference sequence).

This chain joins TRBV5-1 and TRBJ2-7, with D unresolved. The CDR3 contains 15 residues. V lost 1 base and J lost 0, with 11 bases in between. Germline V gene lookup returns CDR1 SGHRS and CDR2 YFSETQ. The CDR3 is CASSLWQASSYEQYF. The CDR3 region has the DNA TGCGCCAGCAGCTTGTGGCAGGCGAGCTCCTACGAGCAGTACTTC. The full variable domain, rest sourced from reference TRBV5-1 and TRBJ2-7, is KAGVTQTPRYLIKTRGQQVTLSCSPISGHRSVSWYQQTPGQGLQFLFEYFSETQRNKGNFPGRFSGRQFSNSRSEMNVSTLELGDSALYLCASSLWQASSYEQYFGPGTRLTVT.

In nucleotides, the CDR3 is TGTGCCAGTACCTCAGATACGCAGTATTTT. Amino acids: CASTSDTQYF. The chain couples TRBV19 to TRBJ2-3, with D unclear. Per the germline V gene, CDR1 is LNHDA and CDR2 is SQIVND (reference sequence). The CDR3 is 10 residues long. The V end lost 7 bases, the J end lost 4 bases, and 3 bases lay between the germline ends.

This rearrangement joins TRBV4-3 to TRBJ2-5; D is perhaps TRBD1 (6 bases). The length of the CDR3 is 15 residues. Germline V lookup: CDR1 LGHNA, CDR2 YSLEER. Trimming removed 0 bases at V and 5 bases at J, with 13 bases between. The CDR3 nucleotides are TGCGCCAGCAGCCAAGAATACAGGGTACAGGAGACCCAGTACTTC. This encodes CASSQEYRVQETQYF.

This chain connects TRBV27 to TRBJ2-7, with TRBD1 as a possible D gene (5 bases). Trimming took 0 bases from V and 2 from J, leaving 5 bases between them. CDR1 and CDR2 from the germline V gene are MNHEY and SMNVEV (reference sequence). The CDR3 runs to 13 residues. CDR3 region: CASSLSGAYEQYF. The CDR3 nucleotides are TGTGCCAGCAGTTTATCAGGGGCCTACGAGCAGTACTTC.

The V and J genes are TRBV7-8 and TRBJ2-5; 7 bases match TRBD2. The ends lost 5 bases at V and 2 bases at J; junction bases unmatched: 8. Germline loops: CDR1 SGHVS, CDR2 FQNEAQ. This CDR3 is 15 amino acids long. Here the CDR3 reads CASSITGTIQETQYF. Written as DNA, the CDR3 is TGTGCCAGCAGCATAACCGGGACTATTCAAGAGACCCAGTACTTC.

The rearrangement joins TRBV7-6 to TRBJ2-1; 9 bases align to TRBD1. The V gene end was trimmed by 8 bases and the J gene end by 6 bases; junction bases not matched to a gene: 8. This CDR3 has 14 residues. The germline V gene has CDR1 SGHVS and CDR2 FNYEAQ. CDR3 in amino acids: CASGLGTGSNEQFF. The CDR3 DNA reads as TGTGCCAGCGGTTTGGGGACAGGGAGCAATGAGCAGTTCTTC.

The V call is TRBV10-3, the J call TRBJ2-3, with D perhaps matching TRBD1 (5 bases). V lost 6 bases and J 3 bases, leaving 19 bases between the germline ends. The germline CDR1 and CDR2 sequences are ENHRY and SYGVKD. This CDR3 is 16 amino acids long. CDR3: CAIRASTVLGTDTQYF. The DNA of the CDR3 is TGTGCCATCAGAGCCTCGACAGTTTTAGGTACAGATACGCAGTATTTT.

V usage is TRBV5-6 and J usage is TRBJ1-3; D unresolved. The germline V and J ends were trimmed by 2 bases and 0 bases, with 3 bases remaining between them. Germline V gene sequence: CDR1 SGHDT, CDR2 YYEEEE. The CDR3 contains 13 residues. CDR3 DNA sequence: TGTGCCAGCAGCTTCGGCTCTGGAAACACCATATATTTT. Translation gives CASSFGSGNTIYF. Full variable domain (missing parts from reference TRBV5-6 and TRBJ1-3): DAGVTQSPTHLIKTRGQQVTLRCSPKSGHDTVSWYQQALGQGPQFIFQYYEEEERQRGNFPDRFSGHQFPNYSSELNVNALLLGDSALYLCASSFGSGNTIYFGEGSWLTVV.

The chain has TRBV7-3 and TRBJ1-1; TRBD1 is a possible D gene (5 bases). V was shortened by 2 bases and J by 1 base, with 11 bases between the two germline ends. The CDR3 length is 15 residues. Germline CDR1 is SGHTA and CDR2 is FQGTGA. The DNA of the CDR3 is TGTGCCAGCAGCTTAGGCGGGACGGGGAACACTGAAGCTTTCTTT. It codes for CASSLGGTGNTEAFF.

The genes are TRBV9 and TRBJ2-1; the match to TRBD1 covers 9 bases. With 4 bases clipped from V and 6 bases from J, the junction kept 8 bases outside the gene matches. The CDR3 extends over 15 amino acids. Per germline, CDR1 SGDLS and CDR2 YYNGEE. The CDR3 sequence is CASSSGTGLANEQFF. As DNA, the CDR3 is TGTGCCAGCAGCTCCGGGACAGGGTTGGCCAATGAGCAGTTCTTC.

This chain connects TRBV5-4 to TRBJ2-1; 9 nucleotides line up with TRBD2. J lost 1 base, V lost 4 bases, and 6 bases had no gene match. Looked up from germline, CDR1 is SGHNT and CDR2 is YYREEE (reference sequence). This CDR3 spans 16 amino acids. CDR3 nucleotide sequence: TGTGCCAGCAGCCCCACGGCGGGAGGGTCCTACAATGAGCAGTTCTTC. This codes for CASSPTAGGSYNEQFF.

The genes are TRBV19 and TRBJ1-2, with 7 bases that match TRBD1. The CDR3 covers 12 residues. The V and J ends lost 3 bases and 8 bases, in that order; junction bases with no gene match: 3. From germline, CDR1 is LNHDA and CDR2 SQIVND (reference sequence). As DNA, the CDR3 is TGTGCCAGTAGTATGGGGACAGACGGCTACACCTTC. This translates into CASSMGTDGYTF.

This clone was counted between two and nine times. J is TRBJ1-2 and V is TRBV4-1, with 9 bases that match TRBD1. Trimming cost V 1 base and J 6 bases; bases outside gene matches: 3. CDR1 is MGHRA and CDR2 is YSYEKL in the germline V gene. The CDR3 is 14 residues long. The CDR3, as DNA: TGCGCCAGCAGCCAAGGGACAGGGGAGAATGGCTACACCTTC. Protein product: CASSQGTGENGYTF.